This entry is about one T cell receptor beta chain. The antigen is unknown. The data were obtained in a study of T-cell reconstitution after alpha-beta-depleted transplantation in children. Study observations and caveats: The study reportedly traced alpha-beta T cells about two months after transplant to several hundred expanded graft clones. Diversity and T-cell counts at one year after transplant derived mostly from new T cells.

Molecular barcoding with unique molecular identifiers was used for the TCRbeta library. TCRdb passed the PCR reads through MiXCR, listing each CDR3 protein once. The repertoire holds 600,000 to 800,000 distinct CDR3 sequences, with roughly 13% as singletons. The input for sequencing was PBMCs, taken before TCRalphabeta/CD19-depleted stem cell transplant. This TCR was sampled from a girl aged 2-10 years with congenital amegakaryocytic thrombocytopenia, due to receive a stem cell transplant.

As DNA, the CDR3 is TGCGCCAGCAGCTTCGACCCAACCGGGAGGTCCGGCTACAATGAGCAGTTCTTC. It yields the protein CASSFDPTGRSGYNEQFF. V and J are TRBV5-1 and TRBJ2-1; 7 positions agree with TRBD2. The CDR3 covers 18 residues. With 2 bases clipped from V and 3 bases from J, the junction kept 14 bases outside the gene matches. Germline V CDR1 and CDR2: SGHRS, YFSETQ.